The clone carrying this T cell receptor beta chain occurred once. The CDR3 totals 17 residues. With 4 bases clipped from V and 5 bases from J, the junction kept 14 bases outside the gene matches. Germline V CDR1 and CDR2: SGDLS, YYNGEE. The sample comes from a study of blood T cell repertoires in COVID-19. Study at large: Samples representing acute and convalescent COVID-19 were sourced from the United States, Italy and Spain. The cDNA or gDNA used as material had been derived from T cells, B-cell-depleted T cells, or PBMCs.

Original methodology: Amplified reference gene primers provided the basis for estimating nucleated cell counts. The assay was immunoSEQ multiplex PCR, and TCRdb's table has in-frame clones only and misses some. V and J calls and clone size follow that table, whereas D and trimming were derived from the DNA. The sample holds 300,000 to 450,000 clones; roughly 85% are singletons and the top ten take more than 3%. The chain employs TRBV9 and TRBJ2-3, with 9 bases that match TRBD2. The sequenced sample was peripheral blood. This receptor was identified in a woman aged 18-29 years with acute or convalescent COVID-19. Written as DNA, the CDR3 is TGTGCCAGCAGCCCTTCCGGGAGGGCGGGAGGGCAAGATACGCAGTATTTT. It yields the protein CASSPSGRAGGQDTQYF.